The 10 T cell receptor beta chains given below trace back to one sample, sequenced in a study of CD39 and CD103 CD8 tumor-infiltrating T cells. TCRdb keeps only in-frame clones here, not all; method: immunoSEQ multiplex PCR. The sample carries under 20,000 clones, around nine tenths recorded once. Sequenced: CD8+ T cells sorted from blood. The subset denotes: total memory CD8 T cells (CD45RA-CCR7+/-) from blood or uninvolved lymph node. The receptors stem from a human donor with head and neck squamous cell carcinoma.

The chain joins TRBV7-8 to TRBJ1-2; a possible D gene is TRBD1 (5 bases). CDR3 length: 13 residues. Germline V gives CDR1 SGHVS, CDR2 FQNEAQ. Trimming shortened V by 5 bases and J by 4 bases, and 11 bases separated the two germline ends. The CDR3 loop reads CASSPRDAYGYTF. The CDR3 DNA follows: TGTGCCAGCAGCCCCCGGGACGCCTATGGCTACACCTTC.

This chain links TRBV7-2 with TRBJ1-2; 8 bases agree with TRBD1. V dropped 0 bases and J dropped 7; count of bases not matched to a gene: 13. CDR3 length: 17 residues. Germline CDR1 is SGHTA and CDR2 is FQGNSA. The CDR3 DNA is TGTGCCAGCAGCTTAGCTACAGGGGGTTTCTCGAAAGCTGGCTACACCTTC. Translation gives CASSLATGGFSKAGYTF.

V is TRBV10-3 and J is TRBJ2-2; D remains ambiguous. Germline CDR1 ENHRY, CDR2 SYGVKD. With 6 bases removed from V and 5 bases from J, the gap between germline ends came to 13 bases. CDR3 size: 14 residues. CDR3 in DNA: TGTGCCATCAGCGGACCCATTTTGACCGGGGAGCTGTTTTTT. Protein product: CAISGPILTGELFF.

This clone has just one count. V gene TRBV12-5 combines with J gene TRBJ1-5; no clear D gene. V lost 0 bases to trimming and J lost 2 bases, with 11 bases between them. Per germline, CDR1 LGHNT and CDR2 FRNRAP. CDR3 length: 16 amino acids. The CDR3, as DNA: TGTGCTAGTGGTTTGGTACAAGTCCTTGGCAATCAGCCCCAGCATTTT. This encodes CASGLVQVLGNQPQHF.

The chain has TRBV7-9 and TRBJ2-1, with 10 bases matching TRBD2. Germline V gives CDR1 SEHNR, CDR2 FQNEAQ (reference sequence). The CDR3 length is 12 residues. J lost 15 bases, V lost 6 bases, and 8 bases had no gene match. The CDR3 nucleotides are TGTGCCAGCAGGTCCATAGCGGGGGGTTTGTTCTTC. It codes for CASRSIAGGLFF.

The V gene is TRBV28, the J gene TRBJ2-1; D is uncertain. CDR1 and CDR2 (germline): MDHEN, SYDVKM. The CDR3 is 17 residues long. V was pared by 2 bases and J by 8 bases, with 22 bases between. In nucleotides, the CDR3 is TGTGCCAGCAGTTTAAGGGCGGCAGGATTTTTTGGGGATGAGCAGTTCTTC. This codes for CASSLRAAGFFGDEQFF.

In its sample, this clone was seen a few times. J is TRBJ1-1 and V is TRBV5-4, with 8 bases identical to TRBD1. Germline CDR1 reads SGHNT; CDR2 reads YYREEE (reference sequence). The CDR3 loop spans 14 amino acids. The V and J ends lost 4 bases and 7 bases, in that order; junction bases with no gene match: 9. The CDR3 here is CASSPGQGRYEAFF. The CDR3 DNA is TGTGCCAGCAGCCCCGGACAGGGAAGATATGAAGCTTTCTTT.

The V gene is TRBV14, the J gene TRBJ2-5; TRBD2 matches 10 bases. The CDR3 is 16 residues long. Germline V gives CDR1 SGHDN, CDR2 FVKESK. Trimming removed 0 bases from V and 3 bases from J; junction bases left unmatched: 4. CDR3 amino acids: CASSQEFGLAEETQYF. The DNA for the CDR3 is TGTGCCAGCAGCCAAGAATTCGGACTAGCGGAAGAGACCCAGTACTTC.

This chain joins TRBV27 and TRBJ2-3; 13 bases agree with TRBD2. This CDR3 region has 16 residues. CDR1 is MNHEY, CDR2 SMNVEV, per germline (reference sequence). With 4 bases clipped from V and 6 bases from J, the junction kept 7 bases outside the gene matches. The CDR3 loop is CASSSLAGGLGDTQYF. CDR3 bases: TGTGCCAGCAGTTCACTAGCGGGGGGGCTTGGGGATACGCAGTATTTT.

The chain uses TRBV4-1 and TRBJ1-2; weak D call: TRBD1 (5 bases). The CDR3 extends over 16 amino acids. Germline V lookup: CDR1 MGHRA, CDR2 YSYEKL. V was pared by 1 base and J by 6 bases, with 18 bases between. CDR3 in DNA: TGCGCCAGCAGCCAAGCCTACCTTAGGAGGGGAGATGGCTACACCTTC. It is translated as CASSQAYLRRGDGYTF.